These 21 T cell receptor beta chains share one sample of origin, sequenced in a study of T cells in women clearing cervical HPV infection. Libraries were prepared by immunoSEQ multiplex PCR; TCRdb keeps only in-frame clonotypes and omits some of them. In total, the table holds about 20,000 clones. The sample consisted of blood buffy coat. The receptors shown here come from a woman between 18 and 70 years old with a cervical HPV16 infection that either progressed to CIN3+ or cleared (not recorded which).

As regards this clone: The read falls 3 residues short of the CDR3 end, and the missing part is taken from the germline J gene. V and J are TRBV7-6 and TRBJ1-5, with unresolved D. V shed 2 bases and J shed 2 bases, with 4 bases lying between them. From germline, CDR1 is SGHVS and CDR2 FNYEAQ. The CDR3 contains 13 residues. CDR3 in amino acids: CASSLRGNQPQHF. The CDR3 DNA, read in part, is TGTGCCAGCAGCTTACGTGGCAATCAGCCC. Filled out from reference TRBV7-6 and TRBJ1-5, the complete variable domain reads GAGVSQSPRYKVTKRGQDVALRCDPISGHVSLYWYRQALGQGPEFLTYFNYEAQQDKSGLPNDRFSAERPEGSISTLTIQRTEQRDSAMYRCASSLRGNQPQHFGDGTRLSIL.

To note about this clone: Read coverage stops 3 residues before the CDR3 terminus; the germline J gene supplies the remainder. The chain couples TRBV6-2 or TRBV6-3 to TRBJ1-4; 10 nucleotides align to TRBD1. Germline V gene sequence: CDR1 MNHEY, CDR2 SVGEGT. The V segment lost 0 bases and the J segment 8 bases; nucleotides outside the gene matches: 6. The CDR3 spans 16 residues. The CDR3 reads CASSYSGQGSDEKLFF. The sequenced part of the CDR3 DNA is TGTGCCAGCAGTTACTCGGGACAGGGGAGTGACGAAAAA.

With respect to this clone: The observed sequence ends 3 residues before the CDR3 terminus, with the missing tail filled in from the germline J gene. This chain connects TRBV7-2 to TRBJ2-3; 7 bases are shared with TRBD1. Germline assignment: CDR1 SGHTA and CDR2 FQGNSA. The CDR3 loop spans 14 amino acids. The CDR3 protein is CASSRRQGGETQYF. Incomplete CDR3 DNA: TGTGCCAGCAGCCGTAGACAGGGTGGCGAGACG.

About this clone: The read ends 3 residues before the CDR3 terminus; that terminus is restored from the germline J gene. This rearrangement joins TRBV18 to TRBJ1-2; D perhaps matches TRBD1 (6 bases). V lost 1 base and J lost 7, with 16 bases in between. Germline V lookup: CDR1 KGHSH, CDR2 LQKENI. The CDR3 is 15 residues long. The CDR3 loop reads CASSPRGGGESGYTF. The sequenced CDR3 bases are TGTGCCAGCTCACCACGGGGTGGGGGCGAAAGTGGC.

Points on this clone: The missing CDR3 end, 3 residues past where the read stops, is filled in from the germline J gene. V and J are TRBV7-9 and TRBJ1-3, with D unresolved. Per germline, CDR1 SEHNR and CDR2 FQNEAQ (reference sequence). V was clipped by 3 bases and J by 0 bases, with 6 bases between them. There are 14 residues in the CDR3. The CDR3 protein is CASSFSSSGNTIYF. Partial CDR3 DNA: TGTGCCAGCAGCTTTTCTTCCTCTGGAAACACC.

The CDR3 region is CASSSSDDSPLRGDYTF. CDR3 bases read: TGTGCCAGTAGTTCCTCGGACGACAGCCCCTTGCGAGGCGAC. This chain uses TRBV19 with TRBJ1-2; the D gene is possibly TRBD1 (5 bases). Sequencing ends 3 residues short of the CDR3 end; the germline J gene provides the rest. Germline CDR1 LNHDA, CDR2 SQIVND (reference sequence). The CDR3 has 17 residues.

Turning to this clone: The read is 3 residues too short to cover the CDR3 end, so that end is filled in from the germline J gene. The V gene is TRBV10-3, the J gene TRBJ2-5; TRBD1 matches at 9 bases. From germline, CDR1 is ENHRY and CDR2 SYGVKD. J was trimmed by 1 base and V by 10 bases; bases with no gene match: 1. This CDR3 contains 12 residues. The CDR3 is CATGQGQETQYF. The sequenced part of the CDR3 DNA is TGTGCCACGGGACAGGGCCAAGAGACC.

On this clone itself: With the read ending 3 residues before the CDR3 end, the germline J gene is used to fill in that end. The rearrangement uses TRBV25-1 and TRBJ2-7; D is unresolved. Trimming removed 2 bases at V and 1 base at J, with 15 bases between. The CDR3 has 16 amino acids. In germline, CDR1 is MGHDK, CDR2 SYGVNS. CDR3 DNA (partial): TGTGCCAGCAGTGAACCGTTACACGAATCGTCCTACGAG. Protein product: CASSEPLHESSYE. The full CDR3 protein is CASSEPLHESSYEQYF.

Worth noting for this clone: The read halts 3 residues ahead of the CDR3 end, with the missing end drawn from the germline J gene. The V gene is TRBV2, the J gene TRBJ1-1; TRBD1 matches 9 bases. With V trimmed by 7 bases and J by 4 bases, 7 bases remained unmatched. CDR1 and CDR2 from the germline V gene are SNHLY and FYNNEI. The CDR3 covers 14 residues. CDR3 loop: CASNPGQGSTEAFF. CDR3 DNA, as far as it was read: TGTGCCAGCAACCCGGGACAGGGTAGCACTGAA.

On this clone: The observed sequence ends 3 residues before the CDR3 terminus, with the missing tail filled in from the germline J gene. The genes are TRBV6-2 or TRBV6-3 and TRBJ2-5, with D possibly TRBD2 on 7 matching bases. This CDR3 spans 17 amino acids. V was cut by 6 bases and J by 2 bases, with 22 bases left in between. The V gene's germline CDR1 is MNHEY and CDR2 SVGEGT. The CDR3 here is CASSHSPRGRGQETQYF. Incomplete CDR3 DNA: TGTGCCAGCAGCCACAGCCCCCGTGGGAGGGGGCAAGAGACC.

To note about this clone: The read ends 3 residues shy of where the CDR3 ends; the end is completed using the germline J gene. The chain uses TRBV20-1 and TRBJ2-7, with 13 nucleotides matching TRBD2. Per germline, CDR1 DFQATT and CDR2 SNEGSKA (reference sequence). The CDR3 has 14 amino acids. V lost 3 bases and J lost 3; bases outside the gene matches: 2. CDR3 bases read: TGCAGTGCTAGCAGACTAGCGGGAGGCTACGAG. Its translation is CSASRLAGGYE. The complete CDR3 protein is CSASRLAGGYEQYF.

In regard to this clone: Read data end 3 residues before the CDR3 end; the end is taken from the germline J gene. J is TRBJ1-2 and V is TRBV7-2, with D perhaps TRBD1 (5 bases). CDR3 length equals 14 residues. Germline V gene sequence: CDR1 SGHTA, CDR2 FQGNSA. CDR3 amino acids: CASSSGLAGDTYTF. CDR3 DNA, as far as it was read: TGTGCCAGCAGCTCGGGACTAGCGGGAGATACC.

For this clone: The read terminates 3 residues ahead of where the CDR3 ends, so the germline J gene completes it. V and J are TRBV18 and TRBJ1-1, with D perhaps TRBD1 (6 bases). The CDR3 is 17 residues long. CDR1 is KGHSH and CDR2 is LQKENI in the germline V gene. The covered CDR3 bases are TGTGCCAGCTCACCAGCGGGAGGGGGAAGCTCCTACAATGAG. It codes for CASSPAGGGSSYNE. The whole CDR3 sequence reads CASSPAGGGSSYNEAFF. Supplemented by reference TRBV18 and TRBJ1-1, the full variable domain reads NAGVMQNPRHLVRRRGQEARLRCSPMKGHSHVYWYRQLPEEGLKFMVYLQKENIIDESGMPKERFSAEFPKEGPSILRIQQVVRGDSAAYFCASSPAGGGSSYNEAFFGQGTRLTVV.

Details on this clone: The read gets to within 3 residues of the CDR3 end, and the germline J gene fills in the rest. The chain employs TRBV19 and TRBJ2-7; 8 positions agree with TRBD1. V trimming: 7 bases; J trimming: 1 base; junction bases outside the gene matches: 6. Germline CDR1 reads LNHDA; CDR2 reads SQIVND (reference sequence). The CDR3 covers 14 residues. The CDR3 reads CASKPGQASYEQYF. CDR3 DNA (partial): TGTGCCAGTAAACCGGGACAGGCGTCCTACGAG.

Considering frequency, this clone is medium-sized. The missing CDR3 end, 3 residues past where the read stops, is filled in from the germline J gene. The V call is TRBV3-1 (or the pseudogene TRBV3-2), the J call TRBJ2-5, with D possibly TRBD1 on 6 matching bases. Germline V CDR1 and CDR2: LGHDT, YNNKEL (reference sequence). The CDR3 runs to 16 residues. V dropped 0 bases and J dropped 1 base, with 12 bases sitting between them. CDR3 DNA, as far as it was read: TGTGCCAGCAGCCAAGATCTCCCAGGGGCCCAAGAGACC. Translating it yields CASSQDLPGAQET. The full CDR3 reads CASSQDLPGAQETQYF.

Notes on this clone: The CDR3 goes on 3 residues after the read ends, and that part is filled in from the germline J gene. The genes are TRBV7-9 and TRBJ1-2; 7 nucleotides line up with TRBD1. The V gene's germline CDR1 is SEHNR and CDR2 FQNEAQ (reference sequence). The CDR3 consists of 15 residues. The CDR3 loop is CASSLGNQGTDTYTF. The CDR3 bases that were read are TGTGCCAGCAGCTTGGGGAACCAGGGGACAGATACC.

Comments on this clone: The CDR3 extends 3 residues past the end of the read, so its final part is completed from the germline J gene. V and J are TRBV5-1 and TRBJ1-2; 7 bases fit TRBD1. V lost 3 bases to trimming and J lost 3 bases; unmatched junction nucleotides: 8. The germline V gene has CDR1 SGHRS and CDR2 YFSETQ. The CDR3 is made up of 15 amino acids. The CDR3 bases that were read are TGCGCCAGCAGCTCCCAGACAGGGTTATACTATGGC. Its protein is CASSSQTGLYYG. The whole CDR3 sequence reads CASSSQTGLYYGYTF.

Remarks on this clone: The read stops 3 residues short of the end of the CDR3; the missing end is completed from the germline J gene. V usage is TRBV2 and J usage is TRBJ2-5; maybe TRBD2 (5 bases). This CDR3 is built from 15 residues. Per the germline V gene, CDR1 is SNHLY and CDR2 is FYNNEI. Trimming shortened V by 6 bases and J by 0 bases, and 14 bases separated the two germline ends. CDR3 sequence reads: CASSVQRRYQETQYF. CDR3 DNA, as far as it was read: TGTGCCAGCAGCGTCCAGCGGCGGTACCAAGAGACC.

The CDR3 loop reads CASSPSPQRGSSYNEQFF. The sequenced CDR3 bases are TGTGCCAGCTCCCCATCCCCCCAGCGGGGGAGCTCCTACAATGAG. The rearrangement joins TRBV18 to TRBJ2-1; 8 nucleotides agree with TRBD2. The observed sequence ends 3 residues before the CDR3 terminus, with the missing tail filled in from the germline J gene. V trimming: 6 bases; J trimming: 0 bases; junction bases outside the gene matches: 13. The CDR3 runs to 18 residues. CDR1 is KGHSH, CDR2 LQKENI, per germline.

Concerning this clone: The read falls 3 residues short of the CDR3 end, and the missing part is taken from the germline J gene. This chain connects TRBV19 to TRBJ1-5; maybe TRBD1 (5 bases). Germline CDR1 and CDR2: LNHDA and SQIVND (reference sequence). CDR3 length equals 15 residues. Trimming left V 5 bases short and J 0 bases short, with 11 bases between. CDR3 region: CASSDRHYSNQPQHF. The sequenced part of the CDR3 DNA is TGTGCCAGTAGTGACAGACACTATAGCAATCAGCCC.

Note on this clone: Read data end 3 residues before the CDR3 end; the end is taken from the germline J gene. This sequence joins TRBV28 and TRBJ2-1; TRBD2 matches 7 bases. V lost 4 bases and J lost 0; bases outside the gene matches: 3. The CDR3 is 15 residues long. From germline, CDR1 is MDHEN and CDR2 SYDVKM. The CDR3 bases that were read are TGTGCCAGCAGTTGGACTAGGGGCTCCTACAATGAG. Translation: CASSWTRGSYNE. Given in full, the CDR3 is CASSWTRGSYNEQFF. Full variable domain (missing parts from reference TRBV28 and TRBJ2-1): DVKVTQSSRYLVKRTGEKVFLECVQDMDHENMFWYRQDPGLGLRLIYFSYDVKMKEKGDIPEGYSVSREKKERFSLILESASTNQTSMYLCASSWTRGSYNEQFFGPGTRLTVL.